Presented here are 4 T cell receptor beta chains from one specimen sequenced in a study of blood T cells in healthy people across ages (dated by TCRdb to between 2014 and 2017). Libraries were made using 5' RACE. The listed sequencing device is Illumina HiSeq 2500. The second PCR ran for roughly 6 to 11 cycles and used a J-beta primer mix along with a sample-barcoded 5' primer. Clones were called with MiXCR by TCRdb after fastp trimmed the public reads at Q25, and only in-frame beta chains were retained. Each CDR3 protein appears once, grouped with its most common genes and DNA. Recorded for this sample are roughly 1,000,000 distinct CDR3 sequences; about 23% of them occurred a single time. 0.65% to 0.75% of the sample goes to the ten largest clones. The sample was also reused in another study, on T cells of mothers and their children.

Source material: blood. These receptors all come from a girl aged 2 to 9 in good health.

The genes are TRBV5-1 and TRBJ2-1; TRBD2 matches 8 bases. With 0 bases clipped from V and 7 bases from J, the junction kept 6 bases outside the gene matches. CDR1 and CDR2 (germline): SGHRS, YFSETQ. CDR3 length: 15 residues. CDR3 sequence reads: CASSLDSGTQNEQFF. DNA of the CDR3: TGCGCCAGCAGCTTGGATAGCGGGACCCAGAATGAGCAGTTCTTC.

The chain combines TRBV29-1 with TRBJ2-3; D is uncertain. The CDR3 runs to 14 residues. Trimming removed 7 bases from V and 1 base from J, with 15 bases in between. Germline V gives CDR1 SQVTM, CDR2 ANQGSEA. The CDR3 nucleotides are TGCAGCGCAGTAGGTCTCCATGGCACAGATACGCAGTATTTT. It translates to CSAVGLHGTDTQYF.

This clonotype occurred once. The V and J genes are TRBV5-1 and TRBJ2-6, with a weak D call TRBD2 (6 bases). This CDR3 has 17 amino acids. The ends were cut back, 3 bases at V and 1 base at J, with 14 bases in the middle. CDR1 and CDR2 (germline): SGHRS, YFSETQ. In DNA, the CDR3 is TGCGCCAGCAGCTGGGACTTCTCCGCTTCTGGGGCCAACGTCCTGACTTTC. This gives the protein CASSWDFSASGANVLTF.

The chain carries TRBV27 and TRBJ1-5, with D hard to call. Germline assignment: CDR1 MNHEY and CDR2 SMNVEV (reference sequence). The CDR3 is 14 amino acids. V lost 3 bases and J lost 5, with 11 bases in between. CDR3: CASSFGGPDQPQHF. The CDR3 DNA is TGTGCCAGCAGTTTTGGAGGGCCGGATCAGCCCCAGCATTTT.